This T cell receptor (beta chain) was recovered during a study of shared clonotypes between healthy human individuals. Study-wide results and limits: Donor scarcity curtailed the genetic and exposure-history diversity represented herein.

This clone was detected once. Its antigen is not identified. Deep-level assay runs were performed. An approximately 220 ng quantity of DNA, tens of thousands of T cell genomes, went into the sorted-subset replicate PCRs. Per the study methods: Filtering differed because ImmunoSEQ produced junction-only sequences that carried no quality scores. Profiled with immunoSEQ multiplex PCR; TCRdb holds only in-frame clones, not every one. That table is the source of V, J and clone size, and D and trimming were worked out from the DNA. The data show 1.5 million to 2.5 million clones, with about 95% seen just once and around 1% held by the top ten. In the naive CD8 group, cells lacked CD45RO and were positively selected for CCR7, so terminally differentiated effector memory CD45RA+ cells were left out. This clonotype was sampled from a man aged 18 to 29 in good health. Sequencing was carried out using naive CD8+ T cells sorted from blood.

This CDR3 reads CASSPSLDAYEQYF. The CDR3 DNA is TGTGCCAGCAGTCCCTCACTAGACGCCTACGAGCAGTACTTC. J is TRBJ2-7 and V is TRBV27, with D possibly matching TRBD2 (5 bases). The CDR3 length is 14 residues. Germline lookup yields CDR1 MNHEY and CDR2 SMNVEV (reference sequence). V was pared by 5 bases and J by 2 bases, with 13 bases between.